Below are 24 T cell receptor beta chains sequenced from a single sample in a study of T cell repertoires and HLA-DP antigens. The table came from immunoSEQ multiplex PCR; TCRdb's copy has only in-frame clones and leaves some out. The sample lists about 120,000 clones, 80% to 95% occurring once. Their cognate antigens are unknown. Material: CD4+ T cells from PBMCs. All receptors come from a woman between 18 and 30 years old in good health and CMV-seronegative.

The rearrangement uses TRBV4-3 and TRBJ2-3; D is possibly TRBD2 (6 bases). CDR3 length equals 14 residues. Per the germline V gene, CDR1 is LGHNA and CDR2 is YSLEER. The V and J ends lost 0 bases and 5 bases respectively, with 9 bases between them. CDR3 DNA sequence: TGCGCCAGCAGCCAAGATGCGGGGCTAGATACGCAGTATTTT. Residues: CASSQDAGLDTQYF.

The chain employs TRBV27 and TRBJ2-5; 8 positions match TRBD2. CDR3 length: 15 residues. Trimming at V came to 4 bases and at J to 4 bases, leaving 8 bases not matched to a gene. Germline CDR1 and CDR2: MNHEY and SMNVEV (reference sequence). The CDR3 is CASSSRGGNRETQYF. The CDR3 DNA follows: TGTGCCAGCAGTTCCCGGGGGGGGAATAGAGAGACCCAGTACTTC.

In this sample, this clone turned up once. J is TRBJ1-1 and V is TRBV20-1; D gene unclear. V was pared by 5 bases and J by 8 bases, with 12 bases between. The CDR3 has 11 amino acids. Germline CDR1 and CDR2: DFQATT and SNEGSKA (reference sequence). For the CDR3, the DNA is TGCAGTGCTCCCCGAGGGAGGGAAGCTTTCTTT. Protein: CSAPRGREAFF.

This clone was observed a single time. CDR3 DNA: TGTGCCAGCAGCGTAGGCGGGGGCGCGGATAATTCACCCCTCCACTTT. Translated, it gives CASSVGGGADNSPLHF. This chain connects TRBV9 to TRBJ1-6; the D gene is possibly TRBD1 (6 bases). Germline V gives CDR1 SGDLS, CDR2 YYNGEE. The ends were cut back, 0 bases at V and 5 bases at J, with 12 bases in the middle. This CDR3 spans 16 amino acids.

The V call is TRBV7-8, the J call TRBJ2-1; tentative D call: TRBD1 (6 bases). The CDR3 runs to 12 residues. Germline V lookup: CDR1 SGHVS, CDR2 FQNEAQ. With 4 bases removed from V and 10 bases from J, the gap between germline ends came to 11 bases. CDR3 bases: TGTGCCAGCAGCTCCCGGACAGCGGAGCAGTTCTTC. Residues: CASSSRTAEQFF.

The gene calls are TRBV30 and TRBJ2-1; 7 bases match TRBD2. Germline CDR1 and CDR2: GTSNPN and SVGIG (reference sequence). The CDR3 extends over 16 amino acids. V gave up 2 bases and J gave up 1 base; unmatched junction bases: 8. CDR3 sequence: CAWSSQGLVSYNEQFF. In DNA form, the CDR3 reads TGTGCCTGGAGTTCTCAAGGACTAGTATCCTACAATGAGCAGTTCTTC.

The rearrangement links TRBV10-3 to TRBJ2-3, with D perhaps matching TRBD1 (7 bases). Looked up from germline, CDR1 is ENHRY and CDR2 is SYGVKD. V was pared by 6 bases and J by 5 bases, with 15 bases between. This CDR3 comprises 14 residues. In DNA form, the CDR3 reads TGTGCCATCAGGCCGGCAGGGGGGCAAGATACGCAGTATTTT. Amino acid sequence: CAIRPAGGQDTQYF.

The chain has TRBV10-3 and TRBJ2-6, with D perhaps TRBD1 (6 bases). Germline V gene sequence: CDR1 ENHRY, CDR2 SYGVKD. This CDR3 spans 17 amino acids. The CDR3 loop reads CATSPTGAFSGANVLTF. Written as DNA, the CDR3 is TGTGCTACATCCCCGACAGGCGCCTTCTCTGGGGCCAACGTCCTGACTTTC.

The chain employs TRBV28 and TRBJ2-6; 9 bases agree with TRBD1. The CDR3 length is 15 residues. Germline CDR1 reads MDHEN; CDR2 reads SYDVKM. With V trimmed by 8 bases and J by 4 bases, 6 bases remained unmatched. CDR3 sequence reads: CASRTGGAGANVLTF. The DNA for the CDR3 is TGTGCCAGCCGAACAGGGGGCGCCGGGGCCAACGTCCTGACTTTC. Based on the CDR3 plus reference TRBV28 and TRBJ2-6, the full variable domain is DVKVTQSSRYLVKRTGEKVFLECVQDMDHENMFWYRQDPGLGLRLIYFSYDVKMKEKGDIPEGYSVSREKKERFSLILESASTNQTSMYLCASRTGGAGANVLTFGAGSRLTVL.

The chain links TRBV6-5 to TRBJ2-1, with 9 nucleotides matching TRBD1. CDR3 length: 13 residues. Trimming at V came to 5 bases and at J to 10 bases, leaving 6 bases not matched to a gene. The germline V gene has CDR1 MNHEY and CDR2 SVGAGI. The CDR3 sequence: CASSDPGQGEQFF. The CDR3 nucleotides read TGTGCCAGCAGTGATCCGGGACAGGGCGAGCAGTTCTTC.

The chain uses TRBV7-2 and TRBJ2-5, with D maybe TRBD2 (6 bases). The CDR3 loop spans 15 amino acids. Germline CDR1 SGHTA, CDR2 FQGNSA. V was cut by 2 bases and J by 6 bases, with 16 bases left in between. The CDR3: CASSLQPGEEKTQYF. The CDR3 DNA follows: TGTGCCAGCAGCTTACAACCGGGAGAGGAGAAGACCCAGTACTTC. Based on the CDR3 plus reference TRBV7-2 and TRBJ2-5, the full variable domain is GAGVSQSPSNKVTEKGKDVELRCDPISGHTALYWYRQSLGQGLEFLIYFQGNSAPDKSGLPSDRFSAERTGGSVSTLTIQRTQQEDSAVYLCASSLQPGEEKTQYFGPGTRLLVL.

J is TRBJ2-5 and V is TRBV6-5, with 8 bases lining up with TRBD1. With V trimmed by 5 bases and J by 4 bases, 3 bases remained unmatched. The CDR3 spans 13 residues. Germline values: CDR1 MNHEY, CDR2 SVGAGI. CDR3 DNA sequence: TGTGCCAGCAGTCCTACAGGGGGAGAGACCCAGTACTTC. This encodes CASSPTGGETQYF.

J is TRBJ1-2 and V is TRBV5-5; D uncertain. CDR1 SGHKS and CDR2 YYEKEE come from the germline V gene (reference sequence). CDR3 length: 15 residues. V was cut by 4 bases and J by 6 bases, with 19 bases left in between. Here the CDR3 DNA reads TGTGCCAGCAGCCCCGCAATGAAGGGATCGGATGGCTACACCTTC. This gives the protein CASSPAMKGSDGYTF.

The chain is built from TRBV6-5 and TRBJ1-3; tentative D call: TRBD1 (6 bases). V was shortened by 2 bases and J by 2 bases, with 13 bases between the two germline ends. Germline V gene lookup returns CDR1 MNHEY and CDR2 SVGAGI. CDR3 length equals 16 residues. The CDR3 DNA sequence: TGTGCCAGCAGTTACAGCCAGGACAGCCCTGGAAACACCATATATTTT. Residues: CASSYSQDSPGNTIYF.

This clone was seen only a few times. The V gene is TRBV4-1, the J gene TRBJ2-1; TRBD2 might be the D (7 bases). Germline V gives CDR1 MGHRA, CDR2 YSYEKL. The V gene lost 6 bases and the J gene lost 4 bases, with 16 bases spanning the gap. This CDR3 has 15 residues. The CDR3 loop is CASRLGGAWYNEQFF. The CDR3 bases are TGCGCCAGCAGACTAGGGGGGGCCTGGTACAATGAGCAGTTCTTC.

The chain has TRBV9 and TRBJ2-1; 10 bases are shared with TRBD1. This CDR3 is built from 15 residues. V was clipped by 4 bases and J by 4 bases; unmatched bases: 5. From germline, CDR1 is SGDLS and CDR2 YYNGEE. Here the CDR3 DNA reads TGTGCCAGCAGCAGCCGGGACAGGGGATACAATGAGCAGTTCTTC. This sequence encodes CASSSRDRGYNEQFF.

The V call is TRBV7-2, the J call TRBJ1-5, with a tentative D call TRBD1 (5 bases). There are 14 residues in the CDR3. Germline V gives CDR1 SGHTA, CDR2 FQGNSA. The V gene lost 0 bases and the J gene lost 5 bases, with 8 bases spanning the gap. Here the CDR3 reads CASSLAQGDQPQHF. In DNA form, the CDR3 reads TGTGCCAGCAGCTTAGCGCAGGGAGATCAGCCCCAGCATTTT.

The rearrangement joins TRBV30 to TRBJ2-1; D might be TRBD2 (5 bases). There are 12 residues in the CDR3. Trimming shortened V by 3 bases and J by 9 bases, and 12 bases separated the two germline ends. Looked up from germline, CDR1 is GTSNPN and CDR2 is SVGIG (reference sequence). The CDR3 region is CAWSRGIGEQFF. The CDR3 bases are TGTGCCTGGAGCCGGGGAATTGGTGAGCAGTTCTTC.

The V and J genes are TRBV28 and TRBJ2-3; 9 bases agree with TRBD1. V lost 6 bases to trimming and J lost 2 bases; unmatched junction nucleotides: 9. Germline V gene data show CDR1 as MDHEN and CDR2 as SYDVKM. This CDR3 comprises 16 residues. This chain's CDR3 is CASRNLGQGHTDTQYF. The CDR3, as DNA: TGTGCCAGCAGGAATCTCGGACAGGGGCACACAGATACGCAGTATTTT.

V usage is TRBV14 and J usage is TRBJ1-2, with 8 bases fitting TRBD1. The V segment lost 4 bases and the J segment 6 bases; nucleotides outside the gene matches: 7. Germline V gives CDR1 SGHDN, CDR2 FVKESK. CDR3 length: 14 residues. The CDR3 bases are TGTGCCAGCAGCCTACTGACAGGGGAAAATGGCTACACCTTC. Protein sequence: CASSLLTGENGYTF.

This clone was counted a few times. The chain has TRBV15 and TRBJ1-6; no definite D call. This CDR3 has 15 residues. Germline values: CDR1 LNHNV, CDR2 YYDKDF (reference sequence). Trimming took 1 base from V and 7 from J, leaving 11 bases between them. The CDR3 region is CATSRGAGRNSPLHF. The DNA of the CDR3 is TGTGCCACCAGCAGAGGGGCAGGTAGGAATTCACCCCTCCACTTT.

The sample holds one count of this clone. The chain carries TRBV7-3 and TRBJ2-3, with 8 bases aligning to TRBD1. The CDR3 sequence is 14 residues long. Germline V gene sequence: CDR1 SGHTA, CDR2 FQGTGA. V lost 3 bases and J lost 1; bases outside the gene matches: 0. The CDR3 sequence is CASSLDRGTDTQYF. In nucleotides, the CDR3 is TGTGCCAGCAGCTTGGACAGGGGCACAGATACGCAGTATTTT.

The rearrangement uses TRBV7-3 and TRBJ1-1, with D possibly TRBD1 on 5 matching bases. V was shortened by 5 bases and J by 3 bases, with 16 bases between the two germline ends. This CDR3 is 15 amino acids long. Germline CDR1 is SGHTA and CDR2 is FQGTGA. CDR3 residues: CASSRLTIRDTEAFF. The CDR3 DNA follows: TGTGCCAGCAGCCGACTCACGATCAGGGACACTGAAGCTTTCTTT.

This rearrangement joins TRBV5-1 to TRBJ2-2; no clear D. The germline V gene has CDR1 SGHRS and CDR2 YFSETQ. The CDR3 runs to 15 residues. With 0 bases removed from V and 2 bases from J, the gap between germline ends came to 8 bases. The CDR3 nucleotides read TGCGCCAGCAGCTTGGAGTGGCGTAACACCGGGGAGCTGTTTTTT. Protein product: CASSLEWRNTGELFF. Full variable domain (rest looked up from reference TRBV5-1 and TRBJ2-2): KAGVTQTPRYLIKTRGQQVTLSCSPISGHRSVSWYQQTPGQGLQFLFEYFSETQRNKGNFPGRFSGRQFSNSRSEMNVSTLELGDSALYLCASSLEWRNTGELFFGEGSRLTVL.